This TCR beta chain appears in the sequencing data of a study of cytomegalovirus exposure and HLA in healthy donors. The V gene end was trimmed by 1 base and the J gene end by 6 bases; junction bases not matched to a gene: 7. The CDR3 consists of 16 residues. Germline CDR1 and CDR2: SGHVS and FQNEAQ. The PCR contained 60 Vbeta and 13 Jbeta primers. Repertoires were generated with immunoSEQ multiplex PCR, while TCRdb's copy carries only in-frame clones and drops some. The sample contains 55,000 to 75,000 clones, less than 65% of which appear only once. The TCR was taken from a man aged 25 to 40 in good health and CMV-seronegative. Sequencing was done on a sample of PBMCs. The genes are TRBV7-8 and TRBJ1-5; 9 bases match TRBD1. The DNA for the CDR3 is TGTGCCAGCAGCTTAGAAGGGACAGGGCGGATTCAGCCCCAGCATTTT. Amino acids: CASSLEGTGRIQPQHF. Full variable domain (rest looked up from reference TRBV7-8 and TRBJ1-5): GAGVSQSPRYKVAKRGQDVALRCDPISGHVSLFWYQQALGQGPEFLTYFQNEAQLDKSGLPSDRFFAERPEGSVSTLKIQRTQQEDSAVYLCASSLEGTGRIQPQHFGDGTRLSIL.